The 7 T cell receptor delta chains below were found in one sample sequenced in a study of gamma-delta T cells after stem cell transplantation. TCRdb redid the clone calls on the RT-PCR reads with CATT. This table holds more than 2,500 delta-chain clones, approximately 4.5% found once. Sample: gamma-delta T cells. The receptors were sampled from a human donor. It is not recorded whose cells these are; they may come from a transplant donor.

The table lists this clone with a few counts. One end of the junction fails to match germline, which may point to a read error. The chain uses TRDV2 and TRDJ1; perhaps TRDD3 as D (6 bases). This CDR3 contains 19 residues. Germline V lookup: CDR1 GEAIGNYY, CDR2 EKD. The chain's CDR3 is CACGTVLQGGEPYTDKLIF. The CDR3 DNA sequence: TGTGCCTGTGGCACCGTTCTTCAAGGGGGGGAGCCCTACACCGATAAACTCATCTTT.

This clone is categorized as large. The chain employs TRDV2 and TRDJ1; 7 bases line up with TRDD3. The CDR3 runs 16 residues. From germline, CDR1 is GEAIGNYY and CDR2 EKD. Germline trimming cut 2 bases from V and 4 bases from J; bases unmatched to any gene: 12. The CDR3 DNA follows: TGTGCCTGTGACATTTGGGGGAGACAGGGTGGCGATAAACTCATCTTT. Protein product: CACDIWGRQGGDKLIF.

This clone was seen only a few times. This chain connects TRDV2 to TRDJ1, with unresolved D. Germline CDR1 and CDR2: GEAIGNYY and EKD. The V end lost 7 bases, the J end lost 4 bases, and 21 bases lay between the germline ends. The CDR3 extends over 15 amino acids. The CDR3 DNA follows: TGTGCCTGCCTAGCGGTTGGGACACGAAACGATAAACTCATCTTT. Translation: CACLAVGTRNDKLIF.

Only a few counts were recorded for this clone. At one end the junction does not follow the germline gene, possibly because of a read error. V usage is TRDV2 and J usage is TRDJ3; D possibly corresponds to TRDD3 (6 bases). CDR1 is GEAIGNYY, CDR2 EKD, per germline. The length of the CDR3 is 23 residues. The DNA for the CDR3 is TGTGCCAGTGACACCGTAAGCGGGATAGTCACTGGGACTAACTCCTGGGACACCCGACAGATGTTTTTC. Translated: CASDTVSGIVTGTNSWDTRQMFF.

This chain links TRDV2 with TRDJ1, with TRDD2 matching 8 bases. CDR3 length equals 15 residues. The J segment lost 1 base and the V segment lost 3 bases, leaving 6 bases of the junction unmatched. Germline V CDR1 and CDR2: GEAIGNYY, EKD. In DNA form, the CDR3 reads TGTGCCTGTGACCGCCTTCCTATTATCACCGATAAACTCATCTTT. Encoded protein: CACDRLPIITDKLIF.

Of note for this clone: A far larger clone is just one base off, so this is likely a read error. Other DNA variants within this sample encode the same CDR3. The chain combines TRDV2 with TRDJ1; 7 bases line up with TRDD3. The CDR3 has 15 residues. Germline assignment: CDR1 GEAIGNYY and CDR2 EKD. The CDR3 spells CACDTLGGYTDKLIF. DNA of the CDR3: TGTGCATGTGACACCCTGGGGGGGTACACCGATAAACTCATCTTT.

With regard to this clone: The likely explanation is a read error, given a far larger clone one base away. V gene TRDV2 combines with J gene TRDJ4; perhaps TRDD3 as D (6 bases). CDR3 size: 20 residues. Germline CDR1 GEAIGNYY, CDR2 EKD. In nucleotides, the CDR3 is TGTGCCCGTGACACCGTTCACGGGATGGGTGATACGCAAGCGGCCAGACCCCTGATCTTT. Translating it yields CARDTVHGMGDTQAARPLIF.